This T cell receptor beta chain was found in a study of OX40 agonist ivuxolimab in advanced cancers. The germline V gene encodes CDR1 SGHRS and CDR2 YFSETQ. CDR3 length: 16 amino acids. The germline V and J ends were trimmed by 0 bases and 0 bases, with 10 bases remaining between them. Method: immunoSEQ multiplex PCR; TCRdb's copy keeps in-frame clones and lacks some. The sample contains some 40,000 clones, roughly 90% of which appear only once. The rearrangement uses TRBV5-1 and TRBJ1-5; the D is unclear. This TCR was sampled from an adult with an advanced solid tumor such as melanoma, head and neck, liver or kidney cancer. The sample consisted of CD4+ or CD8+ T cells sorted from blood, taken in a trial of the OX40 agonist ivuxolimab. The CDR3 here is CASSLEKFYSNQPQHF. DNA for the CDR3: TGCGCCAGCAGCTTGGAGAAATTTTATAGCAATCAGCCCCAGCATTTT.